This TCR beta chain was profiled in a study of cytomegalovirus exposure and HLA in healthy donors. As for the study in general: From some 190 million T cells, an earlier analysis saw 90 million to 130 million unique TCR beta sequences. Tens of millions of unique TCRs from HLA-typed donors made up an early data release. Study results and caveats: In vitro data verified a few CMV-associated chains as specific for CMV antigens.

Deletions cut 0 bases from V and 6 bases from J, with 19 bases between. The CDR3 is made up of 16 amino acids. The germline V gene encodes CDR1 SGDLS and CDR2 YYNGEE. Concerning this clone: The antigen is not known.

PCR used 60 Vbeta primers and 13 Jbeta primers. Using immunoSEQ multiplex PCR, the repertoire was profiled, and TCRdb retains in-frame clones only, with some absent. Here the sample spans under 200,000 clones, roughly 83% being singletons. V gene TRBV9 combines with J gene TRBJ2-7, with D perhaps TRBD2 (5 bases). The clonotype originates from a man aged 25-45 years in good health and CMV-seronegative. Input material: PBMCs. CDR3 sequence reads: CASSVGGVSISGEQYF. In DNA form, the CDR3 reads TGTGCCAGCAGCGTAGGGGGAGTTAGCATCTCTGGCGAGCAGTACTTC.